A single sample gave rise to the 4 T cell receptor beta chains below, sequenced in a study of blood T cell repertoires in COVID-19. Assay used: immunoSEQ multiplex PCR; TCRdb lists only in-frame clones, some missing. The profile shows 120,000 to 150,000 clones, around 91% of them singletons. Sequenced input: peripheral blood. Receptors originate from a young man with COVID-19, enrolled during active disease.

This clone showed up just a few times. This chain connects TRBV6-5 to TRBJ1-2; no reliable D call. V was clipped by 5 bases and J by 5 bases, with 15 bases between them. This CDR3 has 14 residues. Germline lookup yields CDR1 MNHEY and CDR2 SVGAGI. The CDR3 spells CASSPYLAGYGYTF. The CDR3 nucleotides are TGTGCCAGCAGTCCATATTTGGCAGGATATGGCTACACCTTC.

The rearrangement uses TRBV3-1 (or the pseudogene TRBV3-2) and TRBJ2-2, with a weak D call TRBD2 (5 bases). The CDR3 extends over 17 amino acids. V lost 4 bases to trimming and J lost 2 bases, with 17 bases between them. CDR1 LGHDT and CDR2 YNNKEL come from the germline V gene (reference sequence). The CDR3 DNA follows: TGTGCCAGCAGCCCCCCTTTGGGCGGGTCCAACACCGGGGAGCTGTTTTTT. Residues: CASSPPLGGSNTGELFF.

This chain links TRBV5-6 with TRBJ2-1, with D possibly matching TRBD2 (6 bases). V shed 3 bases and J shed 8 bases, with 12 bases lying between them. Germline CDR1 SGHDT, CDR2 YYEEEE. The CDR3 length is 13 residues. CDR3 sequence (DNA): TGTGCCAGCAGCTACGGGAGTAGCGATGAGCAGTTCTTC. Its protein is CASSYGSSDEQFF.

V and J are TRBV11-3 and TRBJ2-7, with TRBD2 matching over 9 bases. The J segment lost 2 bases and the V segment lost 5 bases, leaving 7 bases of the junction unmatched. The CDR3 extends over 15 amino acids. CDR1 is SGHNT, CDR2 YENEEA, per germline. In DNA form, the CDR3 reads TGTGCCAGCAGCCCCTCTAGCGGGATTACCTACGAGCAGTACTTC. Translating gives CASSPSSGITYEQYF.